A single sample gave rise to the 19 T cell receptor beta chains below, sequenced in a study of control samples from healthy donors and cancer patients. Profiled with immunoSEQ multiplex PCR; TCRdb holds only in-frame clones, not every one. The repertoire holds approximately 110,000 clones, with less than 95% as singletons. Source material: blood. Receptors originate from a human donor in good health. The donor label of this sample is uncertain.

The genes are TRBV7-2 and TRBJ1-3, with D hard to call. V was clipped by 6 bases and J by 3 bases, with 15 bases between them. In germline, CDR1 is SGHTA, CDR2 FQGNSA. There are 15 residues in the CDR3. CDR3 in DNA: TGTGCCAGCAGTCCGATTTTGAGTAATGGAAACACCATATATTTT. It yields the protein CASSPILSNGNTIYF. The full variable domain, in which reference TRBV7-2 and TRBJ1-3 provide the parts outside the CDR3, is GAGVSQSPSNKVTEKGKDVELRCDPISGHTALYWYRQSLGQGLEFLIYFQGNSAPDKSGLPSDRFSAERTGGSVSTLTIQRTQQEDSAVYLCASSPILSNGNTIYFGEGSWLTVV.

The CDR3 bases are TGCGCCAGCAGTCAATCGAATCGCCACGTCAGGCGGGGATGGGAGCAGTACTTC. It is translated as CASSQSNRHVRRGWEQYF. The chain is built from TRBV23-1 and TRBJ2-7; tentatively, D is TRBD2 (6 bases). TRBV23-1 is labeled an ORF, and its function is uncertain. The V gene lost 0 bases and the J gene lost 7 bases, with 25 bases spanning the gap. The CDR3 is 18 residues long.

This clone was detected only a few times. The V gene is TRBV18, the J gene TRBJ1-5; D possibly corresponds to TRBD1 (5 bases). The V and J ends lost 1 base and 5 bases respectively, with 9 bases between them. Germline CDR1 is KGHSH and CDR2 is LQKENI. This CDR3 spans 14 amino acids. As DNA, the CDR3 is TGTGCCAGCTCACCACGGGACGGACATCAGCCCCAGCATTTT. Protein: CASSPRDGHQPQHF.

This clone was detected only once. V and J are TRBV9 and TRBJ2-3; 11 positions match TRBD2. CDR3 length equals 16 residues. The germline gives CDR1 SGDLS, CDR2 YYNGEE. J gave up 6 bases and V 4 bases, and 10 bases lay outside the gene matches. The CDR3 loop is CASSPRIAGGQDTQYF. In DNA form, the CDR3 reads TGTGCCAGCAGCCCCCGGATAGCGGGGGGGCAGGATACGCAGTATTTT.

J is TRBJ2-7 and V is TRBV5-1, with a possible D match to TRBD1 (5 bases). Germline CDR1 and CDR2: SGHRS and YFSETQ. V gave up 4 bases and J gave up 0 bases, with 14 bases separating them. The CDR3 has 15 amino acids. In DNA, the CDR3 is TGCGCCAGCAGCCTTTTCCAGGGAATCTCCTACGAGCAGTACTTC. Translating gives CASSLFQGISYEQYF.

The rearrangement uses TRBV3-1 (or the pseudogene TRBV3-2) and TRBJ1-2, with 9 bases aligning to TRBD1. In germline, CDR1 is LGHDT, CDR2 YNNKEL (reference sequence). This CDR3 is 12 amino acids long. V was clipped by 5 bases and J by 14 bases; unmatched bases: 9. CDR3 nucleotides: TGTGCCAGCAGCTACACAGGGGGCGAAATGACCTTC. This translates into CASSYTGGEMTF.

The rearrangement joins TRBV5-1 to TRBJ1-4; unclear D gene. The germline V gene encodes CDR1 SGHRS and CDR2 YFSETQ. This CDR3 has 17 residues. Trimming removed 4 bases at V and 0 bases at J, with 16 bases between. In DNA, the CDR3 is TGCGCCAGCAGCAGGTTCGGGAACCAACCAACTAATGAAAAACTGTTTTTT. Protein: CASSRFGNQPTNEKLFF.

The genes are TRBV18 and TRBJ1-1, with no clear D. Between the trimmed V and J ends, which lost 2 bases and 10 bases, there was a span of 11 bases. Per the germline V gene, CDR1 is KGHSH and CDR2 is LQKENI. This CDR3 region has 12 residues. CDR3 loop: CASSPGHLGAFF. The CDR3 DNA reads TGTGCCAGCTCACCAGGGCATCTCGGAGCTTTCTTT.

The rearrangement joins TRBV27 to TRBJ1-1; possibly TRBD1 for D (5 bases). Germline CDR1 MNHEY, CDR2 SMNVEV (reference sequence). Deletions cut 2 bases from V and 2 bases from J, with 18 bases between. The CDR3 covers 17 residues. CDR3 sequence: CASSLREGRGPNTEAFF. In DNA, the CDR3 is TGTGCCAGCAGTTTAAGGGAGGGGCGCGGGCCAAACACTGAAGCTTTCTTT.

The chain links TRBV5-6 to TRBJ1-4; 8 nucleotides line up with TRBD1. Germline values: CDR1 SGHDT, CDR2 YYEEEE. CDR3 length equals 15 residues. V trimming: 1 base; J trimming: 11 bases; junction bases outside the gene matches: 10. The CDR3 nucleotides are TGTGCCAGCAGCTTGATAGGGACAGGAGACGAGAAACTGTTTTTT. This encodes CASSLIGTGDEKLFF.

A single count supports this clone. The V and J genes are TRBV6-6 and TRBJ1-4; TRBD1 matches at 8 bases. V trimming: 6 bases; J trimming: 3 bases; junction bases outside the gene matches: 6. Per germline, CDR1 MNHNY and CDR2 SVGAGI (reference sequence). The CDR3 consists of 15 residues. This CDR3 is CASRGQALANEKLFF. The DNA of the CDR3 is TGTGCCAGCAGGGGACAGGCTTTAGCTAATGAAAAACTGTTTTTT.

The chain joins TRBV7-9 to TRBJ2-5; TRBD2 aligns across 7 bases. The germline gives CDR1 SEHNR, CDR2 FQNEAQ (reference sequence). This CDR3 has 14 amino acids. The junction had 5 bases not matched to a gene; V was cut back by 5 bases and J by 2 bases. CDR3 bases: TGTGCCAGCAGCCGTGCTAGCGGACAAGAGACCCAGTACTTC. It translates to CASSRASGQETQYF.

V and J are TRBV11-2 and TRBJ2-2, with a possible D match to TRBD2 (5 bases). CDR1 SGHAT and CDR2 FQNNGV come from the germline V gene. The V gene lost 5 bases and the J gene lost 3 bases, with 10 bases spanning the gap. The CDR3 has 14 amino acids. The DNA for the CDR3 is TGTGCCAGCAGCATCAGGAGGTACACCGGGGAGCTGTTTTTT. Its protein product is CASSIRRYTGELFF.

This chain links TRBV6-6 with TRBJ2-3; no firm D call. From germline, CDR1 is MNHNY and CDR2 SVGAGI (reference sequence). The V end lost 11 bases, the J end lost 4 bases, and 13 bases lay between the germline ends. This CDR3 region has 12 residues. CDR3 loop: CAAGQASDTQYF. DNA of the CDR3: TGTGCCGCCGGTCAGGCGTCAGATACGCAGTATTTT.

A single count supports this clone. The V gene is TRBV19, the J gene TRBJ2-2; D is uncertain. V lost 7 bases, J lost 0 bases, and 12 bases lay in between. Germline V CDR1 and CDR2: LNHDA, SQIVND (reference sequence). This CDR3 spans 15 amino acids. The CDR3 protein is CASTVGPTNTGELFF. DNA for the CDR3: TGTGCCAGTACCGTAGGGCCAACGAACACCGGGGAGCTGTTTTTT. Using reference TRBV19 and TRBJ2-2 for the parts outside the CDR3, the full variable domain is DGGITQSPKYLFRKEGQNVTLSCEQNLNHDAMYWYRQDPGQGLRLIYYSQIVNDFQKGDIAEGYSVSREKKESFPLTVTSAQKNPTAFYLCASTVGPTNTGELFFGEGSRLTVL.

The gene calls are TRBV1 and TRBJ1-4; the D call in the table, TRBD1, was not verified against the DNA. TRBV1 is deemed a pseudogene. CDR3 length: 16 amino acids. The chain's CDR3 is CTSSQDYVEDRGKLFF. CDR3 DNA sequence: TGCACCAGCAGCCAAGATTATGTGGAGGACAGGGGGAAACTGTTTTTT.

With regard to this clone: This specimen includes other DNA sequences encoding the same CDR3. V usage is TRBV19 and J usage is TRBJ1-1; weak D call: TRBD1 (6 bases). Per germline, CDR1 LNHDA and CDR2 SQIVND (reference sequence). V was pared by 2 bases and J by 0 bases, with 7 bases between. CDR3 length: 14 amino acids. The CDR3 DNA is TGTGCCAGTAGTATAAGGGGGGTGAACACTGAAGCTTTCTTT. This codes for CASSIRGVNTEAFF.

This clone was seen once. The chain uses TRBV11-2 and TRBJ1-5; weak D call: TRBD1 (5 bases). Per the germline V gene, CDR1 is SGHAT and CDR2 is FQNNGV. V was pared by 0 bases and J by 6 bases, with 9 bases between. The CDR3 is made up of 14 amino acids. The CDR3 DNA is TGTGCCAGCAGCTTAGATAGGGGTTTTCAGCCCCAGCATTTT. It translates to CASSLDRGFQPQHF.

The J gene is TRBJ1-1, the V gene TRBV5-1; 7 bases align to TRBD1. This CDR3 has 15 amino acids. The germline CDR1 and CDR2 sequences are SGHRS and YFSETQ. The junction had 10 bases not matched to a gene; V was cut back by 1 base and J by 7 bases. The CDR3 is CASSLFIGGRDEAFF. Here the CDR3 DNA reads TGCGCCAGCAGCTTGTTTATAGGGGGCCGGGATGAAGCTTTCTTT.